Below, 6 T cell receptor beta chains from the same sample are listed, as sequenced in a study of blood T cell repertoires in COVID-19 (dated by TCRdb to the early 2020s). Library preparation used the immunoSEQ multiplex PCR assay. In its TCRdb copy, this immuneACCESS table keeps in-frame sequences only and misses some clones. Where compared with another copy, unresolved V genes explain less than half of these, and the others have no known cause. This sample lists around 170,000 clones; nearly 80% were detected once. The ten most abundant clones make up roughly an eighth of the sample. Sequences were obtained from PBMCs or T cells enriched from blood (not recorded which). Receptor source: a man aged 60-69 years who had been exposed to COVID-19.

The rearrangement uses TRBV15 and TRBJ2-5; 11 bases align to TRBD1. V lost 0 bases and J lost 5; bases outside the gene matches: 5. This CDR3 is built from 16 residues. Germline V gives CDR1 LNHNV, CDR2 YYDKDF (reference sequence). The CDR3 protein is CATSRDGTGGWETQYF. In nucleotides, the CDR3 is TGTGCCACCAGCAGAGATGGGACAGGGGGTTGGGAGACCCAGTACTTC.

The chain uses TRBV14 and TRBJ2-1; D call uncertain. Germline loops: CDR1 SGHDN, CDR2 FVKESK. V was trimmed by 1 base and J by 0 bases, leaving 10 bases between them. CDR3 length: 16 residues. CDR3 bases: TGTGCCAGCAGCCAAGTACGCGGCCCCTCCTACAATGAGCAGTTCTTC. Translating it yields CASSQVRGPSYNEQFF.

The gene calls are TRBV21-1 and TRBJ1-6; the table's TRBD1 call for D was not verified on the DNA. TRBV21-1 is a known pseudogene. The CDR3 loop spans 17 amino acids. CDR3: CASSTSGQAPLNSPLHF. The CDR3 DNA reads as TGTGCCAGCAGCACCTCGGGACAGGCGCCCTTGAATTCACCCCTCCACTTT.

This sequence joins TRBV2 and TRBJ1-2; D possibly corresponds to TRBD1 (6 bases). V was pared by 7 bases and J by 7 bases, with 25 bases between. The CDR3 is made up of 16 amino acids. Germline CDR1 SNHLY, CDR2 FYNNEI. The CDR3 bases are TGTGCCAGCAAGGGTAGACCTACAGGGTGGGGAAGTGGCTACACCTTC. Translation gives CASKGRPTGWGSGYTF. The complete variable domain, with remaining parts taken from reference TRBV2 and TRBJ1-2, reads EPEVTQTPSHQVTQMGQEVILRCVPISNHLYFYWYRQILGQKVEFLVSFYNNEISEKSEIFDDQFSVERPDGSNFTLKIRSTKLEDSAMYFCASKGRPTGWGSGYTFGSGTRLTVV.

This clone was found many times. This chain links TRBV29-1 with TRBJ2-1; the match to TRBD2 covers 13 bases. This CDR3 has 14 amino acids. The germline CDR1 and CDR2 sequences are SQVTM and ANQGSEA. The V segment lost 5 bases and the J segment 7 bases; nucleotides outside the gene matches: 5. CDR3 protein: CSVTSGRAGNEQFF. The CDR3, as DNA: TGCAGCGTTACTAGCGGGAGGGCCGGGAATGAGCAGTTCTTC.

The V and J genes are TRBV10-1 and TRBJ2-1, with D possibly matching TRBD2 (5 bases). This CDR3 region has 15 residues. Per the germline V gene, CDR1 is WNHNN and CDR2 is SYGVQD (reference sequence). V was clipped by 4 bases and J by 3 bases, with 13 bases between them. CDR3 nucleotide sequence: TGCGCCAGCAGTGGGGAGCGGCCGGGCTACAATGAGCAGTTCTTC. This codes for CASSGERPGYNEQFF.